Following are 27 T cell receptor beta chains from one sample sequenced in a study of T cell repertoires in aging, cancer and after chemotherapy. TRB rearrangements spanning V, D and J were amplified using mixed TRB-A/B primers. TCRdb re-analysed the multiplex PCR reads in MiXCR, keeping a single row per CDR3 protein. Of more than 1,000 distinct CDR3 sequences in the sample, approximately 24% were seen once. Amplification of TCR beta used genomic DNA extracted from peripheral blood. The material sequenced was blood. These receptors all come from a human donor with a solid tumor.

By frequency in the sample, this clonotype is large. The chain has TRBV6-2 or TRBV6-3 and TRBJ1-2; 10 bases match TRBD1. The V segment lost 4 bases and the J segment 4 bases; nucleotides outside the gene matches: 3. The CDR3 is made up of 14 amino acids. The germline CDR1 and CDR2 sequences are MNHEY and SVGEGT. The CDR3: CASSWDRGGYGYTF. CDR3 sequence (DNA): TGTGCCAGCAGTTGGGACAGGGGTGGCTATGGCTACACCTTC.

Relative to its sample, this clonotype is large (0.1 to 1%). The CDR3 DNA reads as TGTGCCAGCAGGGACGCGGGACAGAATGAAAAACTGTTTTTT. It specifies CASRDAGQNEKLFF. The V call is TRBV6-5, the J call TRBJ1-4, with TRBD1 matching over 7 bases. The germline CDR1 and CDR2 sequences are MNHEY and SVGAGI. The CDR3 has 14 residues. The junction had 6 bases not matched to a gene; V was cut back by 6 bases and J by 5 bases.

In this sample, this clonotype is medium-sized. This chain connects TRBV20-1 to TRBJ2-7, with D tentatively TRBD2 (5 bases). The CDR3 covers 13 residues. The ends were cut back, 3 bases at V and 5 bases at J, with 14 bases in the middle. CDR1 DFQATT and CDR2 SNEGSKA come from the germline V gene (reference sequence). CDR3 DNA: TGCAGTGCTAGTGTAGGGAACGGGAACGAGCAGTACTTC. As protein: CSASVGNGNEQYF.

By frequency in the sample, this clonotype is medium-sized (0.01 to 0.1%). CDR3 amino acids: CASSGVRTGGTDTQYF. CDR3 coding DNA: TGTGCCAGCAGTGGGGTCCGGACGGGGGGCACAGATACGCAGTATTTT. The V gene is TRBV6-1, the J gene TRBJ2-3, with D possibly being TRBD2 (6 bases). The CDR3 length is 16 residues. Trimming removed 4 bases at V and 1 base at J, with 15 bases between. Germline CDR1 reads MNHNS; CDR2 reads SASEGT.

By sample fraction, this clonotype is medium-sized. The chain combines TRBV24-1 with TRBJ2-3, with TRBD2 identical over 12 bases. With V trimmed by 3 bases and J by 0 bases, 3 bases remained unmatched. CDR1 KGHDR and CDR2 SFDVKD come from the germline V gene. The CDR3 consists of 17 residues. The CDR3 is CATSDGGLAGSTDTQYF. The CDR3 DNA sequence: TGTGCCACCAGTGATGGGGGACTAGCGGGTAGCACAGATACGCAGTATTTT.

A remark on this clonotype: With a much larger clone just one base away, this may be a read error. This chain uses TRBV12-3 or TRBV12-4 with TRBJ2-3; tentative D call: TRBD1 (6 bases). The CDR3 length is 14 residues. V dropped 6 bases and J dropped 8 bases, with 18 bases sitting between them. The CDR3 nucleotides read TGTGCCAGCAGGATGACAGGCTTAGTAGGTACGCAGTATTTT. As protein: CASRMTGLVGTQYF.

The chain employs TRBV7-2 and TRBJ1-3; the D gene is possibly TRBD1 (5 bases). This CDR3 is 16 amino acids long. CDR1 and CDR2 (germline): SGHTA, FQGNSA. V lost 6 bases and J lost 2, with 17 bases in between. This chain's CDR3 is CASSSRVLPTGNTIYF. The CDR3 DNA reads TGTGCCAGCAGTTCCAGGGTTTTGCCCACTGGAAACACCATATATTTT.

In its sample, this clonotype ranks as medium-sized. The chain recombines TRBV5-6 with TRBJ1-2; unclear D gene. Germline assignment: CDR1 SGHDT and CDR2 YYEEEE. There are 16 residues in the CDR3. The V end lost 8 bases, the J end lost 0 bases, and 20 bases lay between the germline ends. The CDR3 DNA is TGTGCCAGTCTCCTTTCACCGGCAGGTTCTAACTATGGCTACACCTTC. Translating it yields CASLLSPAGSNYGYTF.

The rearrangement joins TRBV14 to TRBJ2-3; D is unresolved. The ends were cut back, 8 bases at V and 0 bases at J, with 9 bases in the middle. The CDR3 is 13 amino acids. Germline V CDR1 and CDR2: SGHDN, FVKESK. The CDR3 coding sequence is TGTGCCAGCTCAGGATTTAGCACAGATACGCAGTATTTT. This codes for CASSGFSTDTQYF.

Relative to its sample, this clonotype is medium-sized (0.01 to 0.1%). The chain combines TRBV15 with TRBJ1-5, with D perhaps matching TRBD1 (5 bases). CDR3 length: 13 amino acids. Trimming removed 1 base from V and 8 bases from J, with 9 bases in between. The V gene's germline CDR1 is LNHNV and CDR2 YYDKDF (reference sequence). CDR3 region: CATSRVGGEPQHF. The CDR3 DNA follows: TGTGCCACCAGCAGAGTGGGGGGGGAGCCCCAGCATTTT.

Sample share makes this clonotype medium-sized. The rearrangement uses TRBV5-5 and TRBJ1-5; 8 nucleotides agree with TRBD1. In germline, CDR1 is SGHKS, CDR2 YYEKEE (reference sequence). The CDR3 has 16 amino acids. With 4 bases clipped from V and 3 bases from J, the junction kept 9 bases outside the gene matches. CDR3 DNA: TGTGCCAGCAGCCCCGGACAGGGCCAAATCAATCAGCCCCAGCATTTT. Its translation: CASSPGQGQINQPQHF.

Relative to its sample, this clonotype is large. This chain connects TRBV6-5 to TRBJ1-5; 7 bases match TRBD1. CDR3 length equals 14 residues. Losses at the gene ends were 4 bases for V and 4 bases for J; bases not matched to a gene: 4. Germline CDR1 and CDR2: MNHEY and SVGAGI. CDR3 sequence: CASSSRDSNQPQHF. CDR3 nucleotides: TGTGCCAGCAGTTCAAGGGACAGTAATCAGCCCCAGCATTTT.

This clonotype is large. This chain connects TRBV19 to TRBJ2-7; D unresolved. The CDR3 is made up of 17 amino acids. Germline-derived CDR1 and CDR2 are LNHDA and SQIVND (reference sequence). Trimming removed 3 bases from V and 0 bases from J, with 18 bases in between. CDR3: CASSIGPGTSSSYEQYF. As DNA, the CDR3 is TGTGCCAGTAGTATTGGCCCAGGAACCTCAAGCTCCTACGAGCAGTACTTC. Full variable domain (rest looked up from reference TRBV19 and TRBJ2-7): DGGITQSPKYLFRKEGQNVTLSCEQNLNHDAMYWYRQDPGQGLRLIYYSQIVNDFQKGDIAEGYSVSREKKESFPLTVTSAQKNPTAFYLCASSIGPGTSSSYEQYFGPGTRLTVT.

Regarding this clonotype: With a much larger clone just one base away, this may be a read error. It is likely a read error, because the conserved phenylalanine at the end of the CDR3 is missing. The chain joins TRBV12-3 or TRBV12-4 to TRBJ2-7; a weak D match, TRBD2 (7 bases). V was cut by 6 bases and J by 2 bases, with 8 bases left in between. The CDR3 runs to 12 residues. The CDR3 protein is CASSGGPYEQYL. In nucleotides, the CDR3 is TGTGCCAGCAGCGGGGGGCCCTACGAGCAGTACTTA.

Comment on this clonotype: Because the CDR3's place on the DNA is in doubt, the DNA is left out and the CDR3 is given as listed by TCRdb. V usage is TRBV5-1 and J usage is TRBJ2-1; TRBD1, the table's D call, was not compared with the DNA. The CDR3 is 21 amino acids in total, end residues counted. Germline V gives CDR1 SGHRS, CDR2 YFSETQ. The chain's CDR3 is CASSFYICSARVQPGADEQFF.

By sample fraction, this clonotype is medium-sized. The CDR3 is CASSLYSVTNYGYTF. The DNA for the CDR3 is TGTGCCAGCAGCTTGTATTCAGTGACTAACTATGGCTACACCTTC. V gene TRBV5-5 combines with J gene TRBJ1-2; no definite D call. Trimming left V 1 base short and J 0 bases short, with 10 bases between. The CDR3 loop spans 15 amino acids. Germline V gene data show CDR1 as SGHKS and CDR2 as YYEKEE (reference sequence).

The chain carries TRBV12-3 or TRBV12-4 and TRBJ2-1; no clear D gene. The CDR3 length is 13 residues. The germline V and J ends were trimmed by 5 bases and 1 base, with 6 bases remaining between them. CDR3 nucleotide sequence: TGTGCCAGCAGTCCGGAGTCCTACAATGAGCAGTTCTTC. This codes for CASSPESYNEQFF.

This chain links TRBV6-5 with TRBJ2-2, with 8 bases that match TRBD2. V gave up 6 bases and J gave up 7 bases; unmatched junction bases: 13. CDR3 size: 16 residues. CDR1 MNHEY and CDR2 SVGAGI come from the germline V gene. In nucleotides, the CDR3 is TGTGCCAGCAGGGACGCGGGGCGGGGGGCCCACGGGGAGCTGTTTTTT. This gives the protein CASRDAGRGAHGELFF.

The V and J genes are TRBV25-1 and TRBJ1-3; 7 bases agree with TRBD1. Germline CDR1 and CDR2: MGHDK and SYGVNS. This CDR3 is built from 13 residues. With 5 bases clipped from V and 3 bases from J, the junction kept 1 base outside the gene matches. CDR3 region: CASSTGVGNTIYF. Written as DNA, the CDR3 is TGTGCCAGCAGTACAGGGGTTGGAAACACCATATATTTT.

By share, this clonotype ranks as medium-sized (0.01 to 0.1%). The chain employs TRBV20-1 and TRBJ2-7; 12 bases align to TRBD1. This CDR3 is 13 amino acids long. The junction had 8 bases not matched to a gene; V was cut back by 7 bases and J by 7 bases. Germline CDR1 is DFQATT and CDR2 is SNEGSKA (reference sequence). The CDR3 region has the DNA TGCAGTGTCGGGACAGGGGGCTCGGGGGAGCAGTACTTC. This encodes CSVGTGGSGEQYF.

This clonotype is deemed large. The rearrangement joins TRBV11-3 to TRBJ1-1; tentative D call: TRBD1 (5 bases). V was clipped by 5 bases and J by 5 bases, with 15 bases between them. Germline lookup yields CDR1 SGHNT and CDR2 YENEEA. The CDR3 has 14 amino acids. The DNA for the CDR3 is TGTGCCAGCAGCACCCGGATGTCAGGGACTGAAGCTTTCTTT. It codes for CASSTRMSGTEAFF.

By frequency in the sample, this clonotype is large. This rearrangement joins TRBV5-4 to TRBJ2-1, with TRBD1 as a possible D gene (6 bases). CDR1 is SGHNT and CDR2 is YYREEE in the germline V gene (reference sequence). V gave up 0 bases and J gave up 6 bases, with 13 bases separating them. The length of the CDR3 is 15 residues. CDR3 region: CASSLGTASVNEQFF. The DNA for the CDR3 is TGTGCCAGCAGCTTGGGGACAGCATCGGTCAATGAGCAGTTCTTC.

This clonotype was recorded a few times. The rearrangement links TRBV5-1 to TRBJ1-1, with 8 bases fitting TRBD1. This CDR3 contains 16 residues. Trimming cost V 0 bases and J 5 bases; bases outside gene matches: 9. Per germline, CDR1 SGHRS and CDR2 YFSETQ. CDR3 in DNA: TGCGCCAGCAGCTTGGACCCAACAGGGGGAGGGACTGAAGCTTTCTTT. Protein product: CASSLDPTGGGTEAFF.

This clonotype is labeled as large. The chain carries TRBV6-4 and TRBJ2-1; no firm D call. V gave up 4 bases and J gave up 7 bases, with 14 bases separating them. This CDR3 has 14 residues. Germline V gene data show CDR1 as MRHNA and CDR2 as SNTAGT. CDR3 region: CASSVGRAANEQFF. The CDR3 nucleotides read TGTGCCAGCAGTGTAGGCCGAGCAGCGAATGAGCAGTTCTTC.

This chain connects TRBV9 to TRBJ1-4; perhaps TRBD1 as D (5 bases). Germline CDR1 is SGDLS and CDR2 is YYNGEE. The CDR3 totals 15 residues. Trimming took off 0 bases at V and 8 bases at J, with 14 bases between the two ends. In DNA form, the CDR3 reads TGTGCCAGCAGCGTAGGTGGAACAGGTGGCGAAAAACTGTTTTTT. Translated: CASSVGGTGGEKLFF.

The V call is TRBV7-2, the J call TRBJ2-7, with D possibly matching TRBD1 (5 bases). From germline, CDR1 is SGHTA and CDR2 FQGNSA. Deletions cut 1 base from V and 2 bases from J, with 9 bases between. The CDR3 extends over 14 amino acids. The CDR3 DNA sequence: TGTGCCAGCAGCTTAGTCATGGGGCCCTACGAGCAGTACTTC. Encoded protein: CASSLVMGPYEQYF.

The rearrangement joins TRBV28 to TRBJ1-3; 10 bases agree with TRBD1. CDR1 MDHEN and CDR2 SYDVKM come from the germline V gene. V shed 4 bases, J shed 4 bases, and the junction held 7 bases outside the gene matches. The CDR3 has 16 residues. CDR3 protein: CASSSTGTGAGNTIYF. The CDR3 DNA reads as TGTGCCAGCAGTTCGACCGGGACAGGGGCCGGAAACACCATATATTTT.